A single count supports the clone carrying this T cell receptor (beta chain). The data originate from a study of blood T cell repertoires in COVID-19. Across the whole study: Donors in the United States, Italy and Spain gave samples during acute or convalescent COVID-19. Nucleic acid was either cDNA or gDNA, and it came from T cells, B-cell-depleted T cells, or PBMCs.

Clones were read by immunoSEQ multiplex PCR, and TCRdb kept only the in-frame ones, dropping some. Among 250,000 to 300,000 clones listed, roughly 85% were seen once. Germline CDR1 KGHSH, CDR2 LQKENI. This CDR3 contains 14 residues. V lost 6 bases and J lost 4; bases outside the gene matches: 6. The chain recombines TRBV18 with TRBJ2-1; 7 positions match TRBD2. The receptor was derived from a man aged 45-60 years with active or convalescent COVID-19. Sequencing used peripheral blood. CDR3 sequence (DNA): TGTGCCAGCTCTCCCGGACTAGAGTACAATGAGCAGTTCTTC. It specifies CASSPGLEYNEQFF.